This entry lists 3 T cell receptor beta chains sequenced from one sample in a study of T cell changes during pregnancy in multiple sclerosis (dated by TCRdb to the late 2010s). The library was built by means of the immunoSEQ multiplex PCR assay. Sourced from immuneACCESS, this table was stored by TCRdb with only in-frame sequences that have V and J called. A share of the clones is absent; for the studies checked, an unresolved V gene accounts for under half, and the remainder has no known explanation. For this sample the table gives about 40,000 clones, of which roughly nine tenths were detected only once. The ten largest account for roughly 0.75% of the sample. Sequencing was performed on CD4+ T cells from peripheral blood mononuclear cells, taken before pregnancy. The source is a female donor with multiple sclerosis, enrolled in a pregnancy study.

CDR3 residues: CASSLMSRASNYGYTF. DNA for the CDR3: TGTGCCAGCAGCTTAATGAGCAGGGCTTCAAACTATGGCTACACCTTC. This rearrangement joins TRBV7-2 to TRBJ1-2, with D perhaps TRBD1 (5 bases). V was trimmed by 2 bases and J by 2 bases, leaving 15 bases between them. In germline, CDR1 is SGHTA, CDR2 FQGNSA. CDR3 length: 16 amino acids.

CDR3 loop: CASSQGFVSGGLSYNEQFF. The CDR3 bases are TGTGCCAGCAGCCAAGGATTCGTTAGCGGGGGATTGTCCTACAATGAGCAGTTCTTC. The chain has TRBV14 and TRBJ2-1; 9 positions match TRBD2. The V gene's germline CDR1 is SGHDN and CDR2 FVKESK. Trimming took 1 base from V and 1 from J; bases not matched to a gene: 11. The CDR3 is made up of 19 amino acids. Based on the CDR3 plus reference TRBV14 and TRBJ2-1, the full variable domain is EAGVTQFPSHSVIEKGQTVTLRCDPISGHDNLYWYRRVMGKEIKFLLHFVKESKQDESGMPNNRFLAERTGGTYSTLKVQPAELEDSGVYFCASSQGFVSGGLSYNEQFFGPGTRLTVL.

This clone was found a few times. The chain joins TRBV6-5 to TRBJ1-2; D is perhaps TRBD1 (5 bases). Germline lookup yields CDR1 MNHEY and CDR2 SVGAGI. V dropped 2 bases and J dropped 5 bases, with 12 bases sitting between them. The CDR3 runs 14 residues. The CDR3: CASSYVRARYGYTF. The CDR3 coding sequence is TGTGCCAGCAGTTACGTCAGGGCCCGATATGGCTACACCTTC.